These T cell receptor beta chains were read from a single sample in a study of shared clonotypes between healthy human individuals. Using immunoSEQ multiplex PCR, the repertoire was profiled, and TCRdb retains in-frame clones only, with some absent. This sample has over a million clones; roughly 96% occur once, and the top ten carry approximately 1%. The sequenced sample consisted of naive CD4+ T cells sorted from blood. The receptors shown here come from a man aged 25 to 45 in good health. Both conserved end residues are part of each CDR3. D genes are given only for firm matches. Only part of the rows carry a size: once, few, many, or a class if the clone is expanded.

>TRBJ1-2|.|TRBV2|.
TGTGCCAGCAGTGAAGGGAGGACGACCTATGGCTACACCTTC
CASSEGRTTYGYTF
>TRBJ1-1|.|TRBV7-9|TRBD1
TGTGCCAGCAGCCCCCAGCCAGGGGGAACTGAAGCTTTCTTT
CASSPQPGGTEAFF
>TRBJ1-2|.|TRBV6-5|.
TGTGCCAGCAGCCACGACAGTAACTATGGCTACACCTTC
CASSHDSNYGYTF
>TRBJ2-5|.|TRBV5-1|TRBD2
TGCGCCAGCAGCGTAGGACTAGTTCAAGAGACCCAGTACTTC
CASSVGLVQETQYF
>TRBJ2-1|.|TRBV27|.
TGTGCCAGCAGTTTATACGGAGGAGGGGGGGAGGCCCTGAGGTACAATGAGCAGTTCTTC
CASSLYGGGGEALRYNEQFF
>TRBJ2-6|.|TRBV15|TRBD1
TGTGCCACCAGCAGAGGTCGACCCGGGACAGGGGGGGCCAACGTCCTGACTTTC
CATSRGRPGTGGANVLTF
>TRBJ1-1|.|TRBV27|.
TGTGCCAGCACGAAGGCGGGGGACACTGAAGCTTTCTTT
CASTKAGDTEAFF
>TRBJ2-3|.|TRBV9|.
TGTGCCAGCAGCCCCCGATTCCTCACAGATACGCAGTATTTT
CASSPRFLTDTQYF
>TRBJ2-7|.|TRBV7-2|TRBD1
TGTGCCAGCAGCCTGTTAGACAGGGGGCCCCACGAGCAGTACTTC
CASSLLDRGPHEQYF
>TRBJ1-5|.|TRBV7-2|.
TGTGCCAGCAGCTTAGTAGCTAATCAGCCCCAGCATTTT
CASSLVANQPQHF
>TRBJ2-3|.|TRBV27|.
TGTGCCAGCAGTTTAATTGCGGGGTGGGCATTAGATACGCAGTATTTT
CASSLIAGWALDTQYF
>TRBJ2-1|.|TRBV7-3|.
TGTGCCAGCAGCCTTACCCTATTTGCCGACGTCAATGAGCAGTTCTTC
CASSLTLFADVNEQFF
>TRBJ2-1|once|TRBV28|.
TGTGCCAGCAGTTTGAGTATGGACAGGCCGAGGCGGGAGGCGGACAATGAGCAGTTCTTC
CASSLSMDRPRREADNEQFF
>TRBJ2-7|.|TRBV28|.
TGTGCCAGCAGACCCCAGACTAAGCGTAGCTCCTACGAGCAGTACTTC
CASRPQTKRSSYEQYF
>TRBJ2-2|.|TRBV6-5|TRBD2
TGTGCCAGCAGTTCCCCGGGCGGGGGGTGGACCGGGGAGCTGTTTTTT
CASSSPGGGWTGELFF
>TRBJ2-1|.|TRBV7-8|.
TGTGCCAGCAGAAATAGTGGCTTCCCCTCCTACAATGAGCAGTTCTTC
CASRNSGFPSYNEQFF
>TRBJ2-1|once|TRBV5-1|TRBD2
TGCGCCAGCACCCCGGGCGGGAGGGCCTACAATGAGCAGTTCTTC
CASTPGGRAYNEQFF
>TRBJ1-3|.|TRBV15|.
TGTGCCACCAGCAGAGGAGGTGCCTCTGGAAACACCATATATTTT
CATSRGGASGNTIYF
>TRBJ2-7|once|TRBV5-5|TRBD2
TGTGCCAGCGGGTCCGGAGTTGGCGGGAGTTTTAACTACGAGCAGTACTTC
CASGSGVGGSFNYEQYF
>TRBJ2-1|.|TRBV7-3|.
TGTGCCAGCAGCGCTCGTGGTAGCAATGAGCAGTTCTTC
CASSARGSNEQFF
>TRBJ2-2|.|TRBV5-4|TRBD1
TGTGCCAGCAGTACCGGTCGACAGGGGGACACCGGGGAGCTGTTTTTT
CASSTGRQGDTGELFF
>TRBJ1-2|.|TRBV30|.
TGTGCCTGGAGTCATTTAGTGGATGGCTACACCTTC
CAWSHLVDGYTF
>TRBJ2-5|.|TRBV6-6|.
TGTGCCACCCTAGTTGGCCAGGAGACCCAGTACTTC
CATLVGQETQYF
>TRBJ1-4|.|TRBV2|.
TGTGCCAGCAGTGTGAGGCGAGGATGGGGTGAAAAACTGTTTTTT
CASSVRRGWGEKLFF
>TRBJ2-1|.|TRBV12-2|.
TGTGCAAGTCGCTTAAGGAGGGAGATCTACAATGAGCAGTTCTTC
CASRLRREIYNEQFF
>TRBJ2-1|.|TRBV11-2|.
TGTGCCAGCAGCTTAGGCGGGATGACTACGAATGAGCAGTTCTTC
CASSLGGMTTNEQFF
>TRBJ2-2|.|TRBV14|.
TGTGCCAGCAGCCAAGATCTTGTCGGGGGGGAGCTGTTTTTT
CASSQDLVGGELFF
>TRBJ2-1|.|TRBV6-5|TRBD1
TGTGCCAGCAGTCCGTGGACAGGGGTGACTGAGCAGTTCTTC
CASSPWTGVTEQFF
>TRBJ2-5|.|TRBV19|TRBD2
TGTGCCAGTCGACTAGCGGCAGGGGAGACCCAGTACTTC
CASRLAAGETQYF
>TRBJ2-1|.|TRBV9|TRBD2
TGTGCCAGCAGCGGACTAGCGGACTCCTACAATGAGCAGTTCTTC
CASSGLADSYNEQFF
>TRBJ2-7|.|TRBV2|.
TGTGCCAGCAGTAAGGTTCCGCAGTACTTC
CASSKVPQYF
>TRBJ1-5|once|TRBV10-2|TRBD1
TGCGCCAGCAGTGATGGGACAGGGTTAAGGATCAATCAGCCCCAGCATTTT
CASSDGTGLRINQPQHF
>TRBJ2-5|.|TRBV10-1|TRBD2
TGCGCCAGCAGGGATAAAGCGGGAGGGTCGGGAGAGACCCAGTACTTC
CASRDKAGGSGETQYF
>TRBJ1-1|few|TRBV7-9|.
TGTGCCAGCGGGGGGACTGAAGCTTTCTTT
CASGGTEAFF
>TRBJ2-2|.|TRBV5-4|TRBD2
TGTGCCAGCAGCTTTGGACTAGCGGGAGTCGGCGGGGAGCTGTTTTTT
CASSFGLAGVGGELFF
>TRBJ1-5|.|TRBV15|.
TGTGCCACCAGCAGAGATTTCCTTGCGGCGAACAATCAGCCCCAGCATTTT
CATSRDFLAANNQPQHF
>TRBJ2-3|.|TRBV30|TRBD2
TGTGCCTGGAGGGGACTAGGCGGCACAGATACGCAGTATTTT
CAWRGLGGTDTQYF
>TRBJ2-1|.|TRBV7-9|.
TGTGCCAGCATCCCGCCCCTTCCCGGGTCCTACAATGAGCAGTTCTTC
CASIPPLPGSYNEQFF
>TRBJ2-1|once|TRBV11-2|TRBD2
TGTGCCAGCAGCTCGAGGACTAGCGGGAGCCACCGTGAGCAGTTCTTC
CASSSRTSGSHREQFF
>TRBJ1-3|once|TRBV5-5|.
TGTGCCAGCAGCTCTTTTGGAAACACCATATATTTT
CASSSFGNTIYF
>TRBJ2-1|.|TRBV10-1|TRBD2
TGCGCCAGCAGTGGGACTAGCGGGAGTGGCCCCTACAATGAGCAGTTCTTC
CASSGTSGSGPYNEQFF
>TRBJ1-1|.|TRBV27|.
TGTGCCACTCTGGGAGTGAACACTGAAGCTTTCTTT
CATLGVNTEAFF
>TRBJ1-2|.|TRBV7-3|.
TGTGCCAGCAGCTTAGGTCGGGGGAATGGCTACACCTTC
CASSLGRGNGYTF
>TRBJ2-5|.|TRBV5-1|TRBD2
TGCGCCAGCAGCTTGGCGGCGGGGGGCGTCTTTCAAGGCGCCCAGTACTTC
CASSLAAGGVFQGAQYF
>TRBJ2-7|.|TRBV5-1|TRBD1
TGCGCCAGCAGCCCGGGACAGGGGGCACACGAGCAGTACTTC
CASSPGQGAHEQYF
>TRBJ1-1|.|TRBV28|.
TGTGCCAGCAGTTTATTGGGGGGCCCTGAAGCTTTCTTT
CASSLLGGPEAFF
>TRBJ2-7|.|TRBV28|TRBD2
TGTGCCAGCAGTTTTGTAGCGGGAGCGAGGGACTACGAGCAGTACTTC
CASSFVAGARDYEQYF
>TRBJ1-2|once|TRBV7-9|.
TGTGCCAGCACCGCCCGGGGACGGACTTTTTATGGCTACACCTTC
CASTARGRTFYGYTF
>TRBJ2-1|once|TRBV5-1|TRBD2
TGCGCCAGCAGCTTCCGTAAAGCGGGAGATGGGGATGAGCAGTTCTTC
CASSFRKAGDGDEQFF